A selection of T cell receptor beta chains follows, all from one sample in a study of blood T cell repertoires in COVID-19. Data came from immunoSEQ multiplex PCR; TCRdb stores just in-frame clones and leaves some out. The sample records some 250,000 clones, 81% being singletons. Input material: peripheral blood. The receptors here all came from an elderly woman with COVID-19, enrolled during active disease. Both conserved end residues are part of each CDR3. The order of the fields is J gene, clone size, D gene, CDR3 length, V gene, CDR3 DNA, CDR3 protein. The D gene is left open where the match is weak. Not every row has a clone size; where given, it reads once, few, many or a size class.

J: TRBJ2-1
size: NA
D: TRBD2
length: 17
V: TRBV5-6
DNA: TGTGCCAGCAGCTTGGGCCTAGCGGGAGGTCTCTACAATGAGCAGTTCTTC
CDR3: CASSLGLAGGLYNEQFF

J: TRBJ2-4
size: NA
D: NA
length: 12
V: TRBV7-2
DNA: TGTGCCAGCAGCTTATACGGGGACATTCAGTACTTC
CDR3: CASSLYGDIQYF

J: TRBJ2-1
size: once
D: NA
length: 16
V: TRBV7-6
DNA: TGTGCCAGCAGCTTAGAACCGGGGACTGGTAACAATGAGCAGTTCTTC
CDR3: CASSLEPGTGNNEQFF

J: TRBJ1-5
size: NA
D: NA
length: 13
V: TRBV12-5
DNA: TGTGCTAGTGGTCAGGGTGCCAATCAGCCCCAGCATTTT
CDR3: CASGQGANQPQHF

J: TRBJ2-1
size: NA
D: TRBD2
length: 14
V: TRBV28
DNA: TGTGCCAGCAGGGGGACTAGCGGGAGGTATGAGCAGTTCTTC
CDR3: CASRGTSGRYEQFF

J: TRBJ1-5
size: few
D: NA
length: 13
V: TRBV27
DNA: TGTGCCAGCAGTTGGGGGGAAAGGCAGCCCCAGCATTTT
CDR3: CASSWGERQPQHF

J: TRBJ1-5
size: NA
D: TRBD1
length: 15
V: TRBV2
DNA: TGTGCCAGCAGTGAAGCGAGACAGGGGAATCAGCCCCAGCATTTT
CDR3: CASSEARQGNQPQHF

J: TRBJ1-2
size: once
D: NA
length: 13
V: TRBV6-2/TRBV6-3
DNA: TGTGCCAGCAGTTACCCCAGGGAGGATGGCTACACCTTC
CDR3: CASSYPREDGYTF

J: TRBJ2-7
size: NA
D: NA
length: 12
V: TRBV11-1
DNA: TGTGCCAGCCGAGGCAACCTCTACGAGCAGTACTTC
CDR3: CASRGNLYEQYF

J: TRBJ1-2
size: once
D: TRBD1
length: 12
V: TRBV6-1
DNA: TGTGCCAGCAGTGAAGGGACAGGGATGTACACCTTC
CDR3: CASSEGTGMYTF

J: TRBJ2-7
size: NA
D: TRBD2
length: 15
V: TRBV11-3
DNA: TGTGCCAGCAGCTTGGGCGGGGGGCCCTCCTACGAGCAGTACTTC
CDR3: CASSLGGGPSYEQYF

J: TRBJ1-2
size: NA
D: NA
length: 13
V: TRBV6-5
DNA: TGTGCCAGCAGGGATCGCAGGGTAGGAGGCTACACCTTC
CDR3: CASRDRRVGGYTF

J: TRBJ2-3
size: few
D: NA
length: 15
V: TRBV4-2
DNA: TGTGCCAGCAGGAGGGAAGTGAGCGGCACAGATACGCAGTATTTT
CDR3: CASRREVSGTDTQYF

J: TRBJ1-5
size: once
D: NA
length: 16
V: TRBV19
DNA: TGTGCCAGTAGTAGACGCAGGGACTCCCTTAATCAGCCCCAGCATTTT
CDR3: CASSRRRDSLNQPQHF

J: TRBJ1-3
size: few
D: NA
length: 17
V: TRBV9
DNA: TGTGCCAGCAGCGTAGCCGCAGGGGCCCTCTCTGGAAACACCATATATTTT
CDR3: CASSVAAGALSGNTIYF

J: TRBJ1-2
size: NA
D: NA
length: 15
V: TRBV6-5
DNA: TGTGCCAGCCGCCTCGGGGACACTCAAGGAGAGGGCTACACCTTC
CDR3: CASRLGDTQGEGYTF

J: TRBJ1-1
size: NA
D: TRBD1
length: 12
V: TRBV6-6
DNA: TGTGCCAGCAGTTTACAGGGGACAGGAACTTTCTTT
CDR3: CASSLQGTGTFF

J: TRBJ2-2
size: few
D: NA
length: 14
V: TRBV18
DNA: TGTGCCAGCTCACTTGGACTGAACACCGGGGAGCTGTTTTTT
CDR3: CASSLGLNTGELFF

J: TRBJ1-1
size: once
D: NA
length: 11
V: TRBV6-6
DNA: TGTGCCAGCACGGAGGGGTTTGAAGCTTTCTTT
CDR3: CASTEGFEAFF

J: TRBJ1-6
size: NA
D: NA
length: 16
V: TRBV28
DNA: TGTGCCAGCAGTTGGGGGGGGAGCTCCTATAATTCACCCCTCCACTTT
CDR3: CASSWGGSSYNSPLHF

J: TRBJ2-7
size: NA
D: TRBD1
length: 14
V: TRBV5-1
DNA: TGCGCCAGCAGCGGGACAGGGGGCTCCTACGAGCAGTACTTC
CDR3: CASSGTGGSYEQYF

J: TRBJ2-5
size: once
D: TRBD2
length: 12
V: TRBV11-2
DNA: TGTGCCAGCAGCTTAATCCGGGGGGCCCAGTACTTC
CDR3: CASSLIRGAQYF

J: TRBJ2-1
size: NA
D: NA
length: 12
V: TRBV7-3
DNA: TGTGCCAGCAGCCTAGGGAGGAGGGAGCAGTTCTTC
CDR3: CASSLGRREQFF

J: TRBJ2-7
size: NA
D: TRBD2
length: 16
V: TRBV5-4
DNA: TGTGCCAGCAGCGTAGCCCCTAGCGGGAGTAACTACGAGCAGTACTTC
CDR3: CASSVAPSGSNYEQYF

J: TRBJ1-2
size: few
D: TRBD1
length: 15
V: TRBV7-2
DNA: TGTGCCAGCAGCTCATGGACAGGGCCACAGTATGGCTACACCTTC
CDR3: CASSSWTGPQYGYTF

J: TRBJ1-2
size: once
D: NA
length: 12
V: TRBV6-6
DNA: TGTGCCAGCGGGTCAGTTGTAGCGGGCTACACCTTC
CDR3: CASGSVVAGYTF

J: TRBJ2-1
size: NA
D: TRBD2
length: 16
V: TRBV6-4
DNA: TGTGCCAGCAGTGATTCTAGCGGGGGGTTCTACAATGAGCAGTTCTTC
CDR3: CASSDSSGGFYNEQFF

J: TRBJ2-7
size: NA
D: TRBD2
length: 13
V: TRBV27
DNA: TGTGCCAGCAGCGAACGGGGGACTAGTCAGCCGTACTTC
CDR3: CASSERGTSQPYF

J: TRBJ2-4
size: NA
D: TRBD2
length: 18
V: TRBV5-1
DNA: TGCGCCAGCAGTCCCTCCGTGACTAGCGGGGGGGCTGGGAACATTCAGTACTTC
CDR3: CASSPSVTSGGAGNIQYF

J: TRBJ1-1
size: NA
D: NA
length: 13
V: TRBV12-3/TRBV12-4
DNA: TGTGCCAGCAGTTCGGGAGGGCGTACTGAAGCTTTCTTT
CDR3: CASSSGGRTEAFF

J: TRBJ2-3
size: NA
D: TRBD2
length: 15
V: TRBV2
DNA: TGTGCCAGCAGAGACCTTAGCGGGAGGGCAGATACGCAGTATTTT
CDR3: CASRDLSGRADTQYF

J: TRBJ2-3
size: NA
D: TRBD2
length: 17
V: TRBV7-3
DNA: TGTGCCAGCAGCCCACTAGCGGGGACCTCTAGCACAGATACGCAGTATTTT
CDR3: CASSPLAGTSSTDTQYF

J: TRBJ1-1
size: NA
D: NA
length: 14
V: TRBV7-9
DNA: TGTGCCAGCAGCTTAGATATCGCGGTAGCCGAAGCTTTCTTT
CDR3: CASSLDIAVAEAFF

J: TRBJ1-2
size: NA
D: NA
length: 15
V: TRBV6-2/TRBV6-3
DNA: TGTGCCAGCAGTTACTCCGCAGGGGCCAGGTATGGCTACACCTTC
CDR3: CASSYSAGARYGYTF

J: TRBJ1-5
size: few
D: NA
length: 13
V: TRBV6-5
DNA: TGTGCCAGTCACGGACAGTTCAATCAGCCCCAGCATTTT
CDR3: CASHGQFNQPQHF

J: TRBJ1-1
size: NA
D: NA
length: 14
V: TRBV9
DNA: TGTGCCAGCAGCCTAGGACTACTGAACACTGAAGCTTTCTTT
CDR3: CASSLGLLNTEAFF

J: TRBJ1-5
size: NA
D: NA
length: 13
V: TRBV4-1
DNA: TGCGCCAGCAGCCAGGACAAGTTTCAGCCCCAGCATTTT
CDR3: CASSQDKFQPQHF

J: TRBJ2-2
size: NA
D: TRBD1
length: 18
V: TRBV7-9
DNA: TGTGCCAGCAGCCGTCTATCTACAGGGGAAGCCACCACCGGGGAGCTGTTTTTT
CDR3: CASSRLSTGEATTGELFF

J: TRBJ1-6
size: NA
D: NA
length: 16
V: TRBV2
DNA: TGTGCCAGCAGTGAAGACGGAGCAGGGTTAGGTTCACCCCTCCACTTT
CDR3: CASSEDGAGLGSPLHF

J: TRBJ1-4
size: NA
D: NA
length: 15
V: TRBV9
DNA: TGTGCCAGCAGCCCCTTGGGGGCCGGTAATGAAAAACTGTTTTTT
CDR3: CASSPLGAGNEKLFF

J: TRBJ1-1
size: NA
D: NA
length: 15
V: TRBV5-4
DNA: TGTGCCAGCAGCGTGAAGACAGGTATGAACACTGAAGCTTTCTTT
CDR3: CASSVKTGMNTEAFF

J: TRBJ2-7
size: NA
D: TRBD2
length: 17
V: TRBV13
DNA: TGTGCCAGCAGCTTCAGGACTAGCGGGAGAGTGGGATACGAGCAGTACTTC
CDR3: CASSFRTSGRVGYEQYF

J: TRBJ2-3
size: NA
D: NA
length: 13
V: TRBV6-5
DNA: TGTGCCAGCAGCACGACTAGTTTAGGTACGCAGTATTTT
CDR3: CASSTTSLGTQYF

J: TRBJ1-4
size: NA
D: TRBD1
length: 18
V: TRBV18
DNA: TGTGCCAGCTCACCACGCTCAGTCGGGACAGGGGGATTTGAAAAACTGTTTTTT
CDR3: CASSPRSVGTGGFEKLFF

J: TRBJ2-7
size: NA
D: NA
length: 14
V: TRBV11-2
DNA: TGTGCCAGCAGCCACACACCCTCACCCATCGAGCAGTACTTC
CDR3: CASSHTPSPIEQYF

J: TRBJ2-5
size: NA
D: TRBD1
length: 15
V: TRBV18
DNA: TGTGCCAGCTCATCAGGACAGGGGGCGGGGGAGACCCAGTACTTC
CDR3: CASSSGQGAGETQYF

J: TRBJ2-2
size: NA
D: NA
length: 14
V: TRBV5-1
DNA: TGCGCCAGCAGCTTGGAGGAGGTCCCCGGGGAGCTGTTTTTT
CDR3: CASSLEEVPGELFF

J: TRBJ2-7
size: NA
D: NA
length: 12
V: TRBV2
DNA: TGTGCCAGCAACGGAGAACCCTACGAGCAGTACTTC
CDR3: CASNGEPYEQYF

J: TRBJ2-5
size: NA
D: NA
length: 14
V: TRBV5-1
DNA: TGCGCCACCGCCCAGATGAACAGGGAAGAGACCCAGTACTTC
CDR3: CATAQMNREETQYF

J: TRBJ1-4
size: NA
D: NA
length: 17
V: TRBV28
DNA: TGTGCCAGCAGTCCTGGGGGGGTGATAGAGGGGAATGAAAAACTGTTTTTT
CDR3: CASSPGGVIEGNEKLFF

J: TRBJ2-1
size: NA
D: TRBD2
length: 13
V: TRBV19
DNA: TGTGCCAGTAGTAGGGAGGGCTACAATGAGCAGTTCTTC
CDR3: CASSREGYNEQFF

J: TRBJ1-2
size: NA
D: TRBD1
length: 15
V: TRBV19
DNA: TGTGCCAGTAGTCCGTGGGACAGGGGGCCCTATGGCTACACCTTC
CDR3: CASSPWDRGPYGYTF